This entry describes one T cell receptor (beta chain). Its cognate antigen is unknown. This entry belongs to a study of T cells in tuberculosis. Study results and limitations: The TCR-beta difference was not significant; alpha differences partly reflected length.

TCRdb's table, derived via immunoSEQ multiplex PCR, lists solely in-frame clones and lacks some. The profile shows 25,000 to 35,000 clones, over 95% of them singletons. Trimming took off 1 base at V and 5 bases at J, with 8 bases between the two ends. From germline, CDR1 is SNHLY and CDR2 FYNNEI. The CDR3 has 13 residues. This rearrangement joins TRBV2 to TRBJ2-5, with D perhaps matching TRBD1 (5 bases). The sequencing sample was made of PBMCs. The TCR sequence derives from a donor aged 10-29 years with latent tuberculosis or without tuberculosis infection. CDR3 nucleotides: TGTGCCAGCAGTGAAGACGCAGGGGAGACCCAGTACTTC. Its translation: CASSEDAGETQYF.